One and the same sample provided the 6 T cell receptor beta chains below, sequenced in a study of response to subunit inactivated influenza vaccine. TCRdb re-analysed the RT-PCR reads in MiXCR, keeping a single row per CDR3 protein. The table lists hundreds of thousands of distinct CDR3 sequences, roughly 15% of them singletons. Sequencing was performed on PBMCs from blood, taken 14 days before vaccination. These receptors originate from a man aged 45-60 years who received an inactivated influenza vaccine.

J is TRBJ2-3 and V is TRBV5-1; D is perhaps TRBD2 (5 bases). This CDR3 region has 15 residues. CDR1 and CDR2 from the germline V gene are SGHRS and YFSETQ. V gave up 1 base and J gave up 6 bases, with 15 bases separating them. DNA of the CDR3: TGCGCCAGCAGCTTGCGCGGGTTATTGGGGGATACGCAGTATTTT. This translates into CASSLRGLLGDTQYF.

This clonotype appeared many times. J is TRBJ2-2 and V is TRBV6-5; 7 bases are a match to TRBD2. The germline V gene encodes CDR1 MNHEY and CDR2 SVGAGI. V lost 0 bases, J lost 6 bases, and 10 bases stayed unmatched. The CDR3 has 17 residues. The CDR3 coding sequence is TGTGCCAGCAGTTACTCGAGTCTGGGCGGGAGAGCCGGGGAGCTGTTTTTT. Translation: CASSYSSLGGRAGELFF.

V is TRBV29-1 and J is TRBJ1-2; 9 bases align to TRBD1. CDR1 is SQVTM, CDR2 ANQGSEA, per germline. The CDR3 sequence is 12 residues long. V was pared by 7 bases and J by 5 bases, with 5 bases of the junction left unmatched. CDR3 loop: CSAGTGMYGYTF. The CDR3 nucleotides read TGCAGCGCCGGGACAGGGATGTATGGCTACACCTTC.

The chain is built from TRBV18 and TRBJ2-5; TRBD1 is a possible D gene (6 bases). CDR3 length equals 15 residues. V lost 6 bases and J 1 base, leaving 15 bases between the germline ends. The germline V gene has CDR1 KGHSH and CDR2 LQKENI. This CDR3 is CASSPSGTIQETQYF. The DNA of the CDR3 is TGTGCCAGCTCGCCATCCGGGACAATCCAAGAGACCCAGTACTTC.

The V and J genes are TRBV4-3 and TRBJ2-7; D perhaps matches TRBD1 (5 bases). Germline CDR1 is LGHNA and CDR2 is YSLEER. The CDR3 covers 14 residues. V was trimmed by 4 bases and J by 2 bases, leaving 12 bases between them. CDR3 sequence (DNA): TGCGCCAGCAGCCCCTGGGCAGGGCCCTACGAGCAGTACTTC. This codes for CASSPWAGPYEQYF.

V gene TRBV4-1 combines with J gene TRBJ2-7; 10 bases agree with TRBD2. CDR3 length: 13 amino acids. Germline loops: CDR1 MGHRA, CDR2 YSYEKL. V was pared by 1 base and J by 11 bases, with 5 bases of the junction left unmatched. CDR3 nucleotide sequence: TGCGCCAGCAGCCAAGGAGGGGGGACTAGCGAGTACTTC. Protein: CASSQGGGTSEYF.